This TCR beta chain was sequenced in a study of blood T cells in healthy people across ages. Combining a sample-barcoded 5' primer with a J-beta primer mix, a second PCR ran for roughly 7 to 11 cycles. TCRdb recomputed calls from the 5' RACE reads with MiXCR, one row per CDR3 protein. The repertoire consists of roughly 1.9 million distinct CDR3 sequences, with about 39% occurring once and the leading ten covering more than 20%. J was trimmed by 4 bases and V by 3 bases; bases with no gene match: 6. The length of the CDR3 is 14 residues. From germline, CDR1 is SGDLS and CDR2 YYNGEE. The sample, approximately 10 milliliters of peripheral blood, was drawn from each donor. The sample holds a few counts of this clonotype.

The clonotype comes from a human donor in good health. The sequencing sample was made of blood. V and J are TRBV9 and TRBJ1-2; TRBD1 aligns across 7 bases. The chain's CDR3 is CASSGRQGFYGYTF. The CDR3 DNA reads TGTGCCAGCAGCGGACGACAGGGTTTCTATGGCTACACCTTC.